The 10 T cell receptor beta chains below come from one sample, sequenced in a study of blood T cell repertoires in COVID-19. This table comes from immunoSEQ multiplex PCR, and its TCRdb copy is limited to in-frame clones, with some not included. In the table there are over 60,000 clones, roughly 90% of which are singletons. Sequencing used peripheral blood. Receptor source: a man aged 55 to 70 with acute or convalescent COVID-19.

This rearrangement joins TRBV2 to TRBJ1-2; D possibly corresponds to TRBD1 (6 bases). This CDR3 spans 14 amino acids. Trimming took off 5 bases at V and 0 bases at J, with 10 bases between the two ends. Germline V lookup: CDR1 SNHLY, CDR2 FYNNEI. The DNA for the CDR3 is TGTGCCAGCAGTTTACAGGGTGCTAACTATGGCTACACCTTC. Residues: CASSLQGANYGYTF. The full variable domain, rest sourced from reference TRBV2 and TRBJ1-2, is EPEVTQTPSHQVTQMGQEVILRCVPISNHLYFYWYRQILGQKVEFLVSFYNNEISEKSEIFDDQFSVERPDGSNFTLKIRSTKLEDSAMYFCASSLQGANYGYTFGSGTRLTVV.

The chain employs TRBV5-1 and TRBJ2-5, with D possibly being TRBD1 (5 bases). V was clipped by 1 base and J by 5 bases, with 12 bases between them. The CDR3 length is 14 residues. The germline V gene has CDR1 SGHRS and CDR2 YFSETQ. CDR3 region: CASSLRQGSETQYF. CDR3 DNA sequence: TGCGCCAGCAGCTTGCGGCAGGGATCGGAGACCCAGTACTTC.

V and J are TRBV2 and TRBJ2-1; D not certain. There are 12 residues in the CDR3. V dropped 5 bases and J dropped 4 bases, with 6 bases sitting between them. In germline, CDR1 is SNHLY, CDR2 FYNNEI. CDR3 nucleotide sequence: TGTGCCAGCAGTATAGTTTACAATGAGCAGTTCTTC. Protein: CASSIVYNEQFF.

In this sample, this clone turned up once. The chain has TRBV7-9 and TRBJ1-3; D gene uncertain. CDR1 SEHNR and CDR2 FQNEAQ come from the germline V gene (reference sequence). V lost 2 bases, J lost 4 bases, and 9 bases lay in between. This CDR3 contains 14 residues. The CDR3 is CASSLRGDGNTIYF. The CDR3 DNA reads as TGTGCCAGCAGCTTACGAGGCGACGGAAACACCATATATTTT.

The CDR3 DNA is TGCGCCAGCAGCCAACGGGACACCACGAACACCGGGGAGCTGTTTTTT. It yields the protein CASSQRDTTNTGELFF. The rearrangement uses TRBV4-1 and TRBJ2-2, with D maybe TRBD1 (6 bases). The V end lost 2 bases, the J end lost 0 bases, and 10 bases lay between the germline ends. From germline, CDR1 is MGHRA and CDR2 YSYEKL. The CDR3 covers 16 residues.

CDR3 DNA: TGTGCCAGTAGTATCCCGGGACAGTTCTTCTCTGGAAACACCATATATTTT. Translation gives CASSIPGQFFSGNTIYF. The rearrangement uses TRBV19 and TRBJ1-3, with 7 nucleotides matching TRBD1. The germline V gene has CDR1 LNHDA and CDR2 SQIVND (reference sequence). This CDR3 comprises 17 residues. V was pared by 3 bases and J by 0 bases, with 8 bases of the junction left unmatched.

The rearrangement joins TRBV5-1 to TRBJ2-7; 8 positions agree with TRBD1. This CDR3 is 16 amino acids long. Per germline, CDR1 SGHRS and CDR2 YFSETQ. V lost 0 bases, J lost 0 bases, and 5 bases stayed unmatched. CDR3 in DNA: TGCGCCAGCAGCTTGGGGACAGGGTTCTACTCCTACGAGCAGTACTTC. Its translation is CASSLGTGFYSYEQYF.

The chain employs TRBV5-1 and TRBJ2-7, with 8 bases matching TRBD1. Germline V gene data show CDR1 as SGHRS and CDR2 as YFSETQ. The V and J ends lost 1 base and 3 bases, in that order; junction bases with no gene match: 9. The CDR3 has 16 amino acids. For the CDR3, the DNA is TGCGCCAGCAGCTTGTCGGCAGGGGGCCTTCGCTACGAGCAGTACTTC. This encodes CASSLSAGGLRYEQYF.

The chain combines TRBV6-5 with TRBJ1-1; 8 nucleotides agree with TRBD1. The CDR3 has 14 amino acids. Per germline, CDR1 MNHEY and CDR2 SVGAGI. V was clipped by 5 bases and J by 5 bases; unmatched bases: 7. In DNA form, the CDR3 reads TGTGCCAGCAGTCTGACAGGGGAAGGTACTGAAGCTTTCTTT. This gives the protein CASSLTGEGTEAFF.

The chain combines TRBV6-1 with TRBJ1-2, with TRBD1 matching 10 bases. J gave up 6 bases and V 2 bases, and 9 bases lay outside the gene matches. This CDR3 has 16 residues. Germline loops: CDR1 MNHNS, CDR2 SASEGT. The CDR3 DNA reads TGTGCCAGCAGTGAATCCGGGACAGGGGCATTCAATGGCTACACCTTC. It is translated as CASSESGTGAFNGYTF.